This T cell receptor beta chain was documented in a study of human thymus T cells. Germline-derived CDR1 and CDR2 are MNHNY and SVGAGI (reference sequence). V lost 2 bases, J lost 3 bases, and 0 bases stayed unmatched. The CDR3 length is 14 residues. Profiling relied on immunoSEQ multiplex PCR, and the TCRdb table lists in-frame clones only, not all of them. The profile shows 55,000 to 70,000 clones, nearly 95% of them singletons. Sample: blood. The TCR sequence derives from a boy under two years old with a congenital heart defect but otherwise immunologically healthy. This chain connects TRBV6-6 to TRBJ1-5; 8 bases fit TRBD1. In nucleotides, the CDR3 is TGTGCCAGCAGTTACCAGGGGGCCAATCAGCCCCAGCATTTT. Its protein product is CASSYQGANQPQHF.